This passage covers 31 T cell receptor beta chains from one sample sequenced in a study of T cells after yellow fever vaccination. TCRdb reprocessed the 5' RACE reads with MiXCR, giving one entry per CDR3 protein. The sample includes hundreds of thousands of distinct CDR3 sequences, about 8.7% of them seen just once. The specimen comprised PBMCs, sampled on the day of the first yellow fever vaccination. The receptors here all came from a man aged 18-30 years who received the YFV17D yellow fever vaccine.

The V gene is TRBV30, the J gene TRBJ1-5, with TRBD1 matching 8 bases. Trimming cost V 5 bases and J 0 bases; bases outside gene matches: 0. There are 13 residues in the CDR3. Germline-derived CDR1 and CDR2 are GTSNPN and SVGIG (reference sequence). CDR3 sequence reads: CAWGTGSNQPQHF. The CDR3 DNA follows: TGTGCCTGGGGGACAGGTAGCAATCAGCCCCAGCATTTT.

This CDR3 reads CASSSVLLGEQYF. CDR3 in DNA: TGCGCCAGCAGCTCTGTCCTCCTGGGCGAGCAGTACTTC. The chain joins TRBV4-1 to TRBJ2-7; D gene uncertain. Per the germline V gene, CDR1 is MGHRA and CDR2 is YSYEKL. This CDR3 is built from 13 residues. Trimming stripped 5 bases from V and 6 bases from J, with 14 bases between.

This clonotype showed up just a few times. This chain joins TRBV29-1 and TRBJ1-2, with TRBD1 matching over 8 bases. CDR1 is SQVTM, CDR2 ANQGSEA, per germline. There are 18 residues in the CDR3. V shed 6 bases and J 4 bases; nucleotides not matched to a gene: 22. This chain's CDR3 is CSVRGPGQDPIGSYGYTF. The CDR3 DNA sequence: TGCAGCGTCCGGGGGCCGGGACAGGACCCCATTGGATCCTATGGCTACACCTTC.

The table lists this clonotype with many counts. The gene calls are TRBV7-7 and TRBJ2-7; no clear D. Germline V gives CDR1 SSHAT, CDR2 FNYEAQ (reference sequence). The CDR3 spans 16 residues. CDR3 DNA: TGTGCTAGCAGCTTAACCCGTGAAGACGGAGCCTACGAGCAGTACGTC. It specifies CASSLTREDGAYEQYV.

This chain links TRBV7-8 with TRBJ1-1; D unclear. V lost 5 bases to trimming and J lost 4 bases, with 14 bases between them. From germline, CDR1 is SGHVS and CDR2 FQNEAQ. The CDR3 is 14 residues long. CDR3 protein: CASSPREGRTEAFF. CDR3 bases: TGTGCCAGCAGCCCTAGGGAAGGGCGCACTGAAGCTTTCTTT.

The chain carries TRBV5-1 and TRBJ2-6; 10 positions match TRBD2. Germline V gene lookup returns CDR1 SGHRS and CDR2 YFSETQ. The CDR3 loop spans 19 amino acids. V lost 0 bases and J lost 1; bases outside the gene matches: 7. The chain's CDR3 is CASSLGNSGGPSGANVLTF. CDR3 coding DNA: TGCGCCAGCAGCTTGGGAAATAGCGGGGGGCCTTCTGGGGCCAACGTCCTGACTTTC.

This clonotype was found many times. V is TRBV7-9 and J is TRBJ2-1; no definite D call. The V gene lost 4 bases and the J gene lost 6 bases, with 13 bases spanning the gap. Germline V gene sequence: CDR1 SEHNR, CDR2 FQNEAQ (reference sequence). The CDR3 has 14 residues. CDR3 region: CASSSASVGNEQFF. CDR3 bases: TGTGCCAGCAGCTCCGCGTCGGTAGGCAATGAGCAGTTCTTC.

Many counts were recorded for this clonotype. The chain couples TRBV5-1 to TRBJ2-5; no definite D call. Germline V gene sequence: CDR1 SGHRS, CDR2 YFSETQ. V gave up 0 bases and J gave up 3 bases, with 9 bases separating them. The CDR3 is 14 residues long. DNA of the CDR3: TGCGCCAGCAGCTTGGCAATGGGTGAAGAGACCCAGTACTTC. Protein product: CASSLAMGEETQYF.

There are a few counts of this clonotype. The chain has TRBV5-6 and TRBJ1-5, with D possibly being TRBD1 (6 bases). Trimming shortened V by 6 bases and J by 6 bases, and 16 bases separated the two germline ends. The germline V gene encodes CDR1 SGHDT and CDR2 YYEEEE. This CDR3 region has 14 residues. CDR3: CASTKTGGFQPQHF. For the CDR3, the DNA is TGTGCCAGCACCAAGACAGGAGGGTTTCAGCCCCAGCATTTT.

This clonotype was found a few times. V is TRBV29-1 and J is TRBJ2-5; D is perhaps TRBD2 (6 bases). CDR1 is SQVTM and CDR2 is ANQGSEA in the germline V gene. Trimming cost V 3 bases and J 5 bases, with 16 bases left between them. This CDR3 comprises 14 residues. CDR3 sequence reads: CSVEGGEGSETQYF. CDR3 DNA: TGCAGCGTTGAGGGGGGAGAGGGATCGGAGACCCAGTACTTC.

This clonotype was recorded at least ten times. The CDR3: CASSSTGWLGANNEQFF. The CDR3 DNA reads TGTGCCAGCAGCTCCACCGGGTGGTTGGGGGCGAACAATGAGCAGTTCTTC. This rearrangement joins TRBV5-6 to TRBJ2-1, with D possibly being TRBD1 (6 bases). This CDR3 has 17 residues. CDR1 and CDR2 (germline): SGHDT, YYEEEE. V was shortened by 3 bases and J by 5 bases, with 21 bases between the two germline ends.

The table lists this clonotype with many counts. The V and J genes are TRBV18 and TRBJ1-5; D is possibly TRBD1 (5 bases). Deletions cut 2 bases from V and 6 bases from J, with 11 bases between. Germline V gene sequence: CDR1 KGHSH, CDR2 LQKENI. This CDR3 is built from 14 residues. The chain's CDR3 is CASSPEAGSQPQHF. CDR3 nucleotide sequence: TGTGCCAGCTCACCAGAGGCAGGGAGTCAGCCCCAGCATTTT.

The chain has TRBV10-2 and TRBJ1-5; D unresolved. The V and J ends lost 0 bases and 4 bases respectively, with 7 bases between them. This CDR3 contains 14 residues. The V gene's germline CDR1 is WSHSY and CDR2 SAAADI. The CDR3 loop is CASSESTRNQPQHF. In nucleotides, the CDR3 is TGCGCCAGCAGTGAGTCGACTCGGAATCAGCCCCAGCATTTT.

In this sample, this clonotype turned up many times. The junction shows a germline mismatch at one end, possibly a read error. This chain uses TRBV7-9 with TRBJ1-1; D gene uncertain. Germline V gene sequence: CDR1 SEHNR, CDR2 FQNEAQ (reference sequence). CDR3 size: 13 residues. The CDR3 bases are TGCGCCAGCAGCTTTGGCCTGAACACTGAAGCTTTCTTT. Its translation: CASSFGLNTEAFF.

The chain has TRBV18 and TRBJ1-4; the match to TRBD1 covers 9 bases. The V gene end was trimmed by 4 bases and the J gene end by 7 bases; junction bases not matched to a gene: 7. This CDR3 contains 15 residues. Germline V gene sequence: CDR1 KGHSH, CDR2 LQKENI. CDR3 residues: CASSLGTGNGEKLFF. The CDR3 nucleotides read TGTGCCAGCTCACTCGGGACAGGGAACGGTGAAAAACTGTTTTTT.

This chain uses TRBV29-1 with TRBJ1-5, with D possibly TRBD1 on 6 matching bases. The CDR3 loop spans 13 amino acids. V was clipped by 7 bases and J by 2 bases, with 12 bases between them. Germline assignment: CDR1 SQVTM and CDR2 ANQGSEA. The CDR3, as DNA: TGCAGCGCTCTACAGGGTGGCAATCAGCCCCAGCATTTT. It is translated as CSALQGGNQPQHF.

This clonotype showed up just a few times. The chain recombines TRBV5-1 with TRBJ2-5; possibly TRBD1 for D (8 bases). The CDR3 is 15 residues long. Germline V CDR1 and CDR2: SGHRS, YFSETQ. Between the trimmed V and J ends, which lost 4 bases and 2 bases, there was a span of 15 bases. CDR3 amino acids: CASSPQGGLQETQYF. The CDR3 region has the DNA TGCGCCAGCAGCCCACAGGGGGGGCTTCAAGAGACCCAGTACTTC.

The CDR3 region is CASSQGGGRTGYTF. DNA for the CDR3: TGCGCCAGCAGCCAAGGTGGGGGTCGGACTGGCTACACCTTC. The chain couples TRBV4-3 to TRBJ1-2; weak D call: TRBD1 (5 bases). The CDR3 is made up of 14 amino acids. Germline CDR1 and CDR2: LGHNA and YSLEER. Trimming took off 1 base at V and 7 bases at J, with 13 bases between the two ends.

The chain has TRBV6-5 and TRBJ1-1; the match to TRBD1 covers 7 bases. The CDR3 has 15 amino acids. V dropped 4 bases and J dropped 2; count of bases not matched to a gene: 7. Germline CDR1 is MNHEY and CDR2 is SVGAGI. The CDR3 region has the DNA TGTGCCAGCAGTTTCACGACAGGGCCCAACACTGAAGCTTTCTTT. Its translation: CASSFTTGPNTEAFF.

The J gene is TRBJ1-1, the V gene TRBV20-1; no firm D call. The CDR3 loop spans 17 amino acids. The V gene's germline CDR1 is DFQATT and CDR2 SNEGSKA (reference sequence). The ends were cut back, 1 base at V and 1 base at J, with 19 bases in the middle. This CDR3 reads CSARAPSGRIGNTEAFF. CDR3 sequence (DNA): TGCAGTGCTAGAGCTCCATCCGGAAGGATCGGGAACACTGAAGCTTTCTTT.

The rearrangement joins TRBV7-2 to TRBJ2-6; possibly TRBD1 or TRBD2 for D (5 bases each). V was cut by 0 bases and J by 3 bases, with 15 bases left in between. Per the germline V gene, CDR1 is SGHTA and CDR2 is FQGNSA. The CDR3 totals 18 residues. CDR3 sequence (DNA): TGTGCCAGCAGCTTAGCGGGGGTCCAGCCCTTTGGGGCCAACGTCCTGACTTTC. This gives the protein CASSLAGVQPFGANVLTF.

The chain has TRBV7-2 and TRBJ2-3; D is uncertain. V was cut by 3 bases and J by 2 bases, with 9 bases left in between. Germline V gene data show CDR1 as SGHTA and CDR2 as FQGNSA. The CDR3 contains 14 residues. The CDR3 sequence is CASSFTRNTDTQYF. The DNA for the CDR3 is TGTGCCAGCAGCTTTACCAGGAACACAGATACGCAGTATTTT.

This clonotype has a handful of counts. The V gene is TRBV15, the J gene TRBJ2-7, with D unclear. This CDR3 region has 16 residues. V gave up 0 bases and J gave up 1 base, with 13 bases separating them. CDR1 LNHNV and CDR2 YYDKDF come from the germline V gene (reference sequence). CDR3 in DNA: TGTGCCACCAGCAGAGACGCCTCGTGGGTGTCCTACGAGCAGTACTTC. Its translation: CATSRDASWVSYEQYF.

This clonotype was recorded a few times. The V gene is TRBV12-3 or TRBV12-4, the J gene TRBJ2-1, with 8 bases identical to TRBD2. The CDR3 has 17 amino acids. Trimming took 4 bases from V and 4 from J; bases not matched to a gene: 12. The CDR3, as DNA: TGTGCCAGCAGTTGGGGGGCGGGGGGCGTTTCGTACAATGAGCAGTTCTTC. This translates into CASSWGAGGVSYNEQFF.

At least ten counts were recorded for this clonotype. The chain has TRBV7-2 and TRBJ2-1, with 15 bases lining up with TRBD2. V was clipped by 0 bases and J by 1 base; unmatched bases: 7. Per the germline V gene, CDR1 is SGHTA and CDR2 is FQGNSA. The CDR3 extends over 20 amino acids. The CDR3 protein is CASSLAWTSGGARSYNEQFF. CDR3 in DNA: TGTGCCAGCAGCTTAGCTTGGACTAGCGGGGGGGCGAGGTCCTACAATGAGCAGTTCTTC.

This clonotype was seen a few times. This chain connects TRBV5-1 to TRBJ1-1, with TRBD1 as a possible D gene (6 bases). Looked up from germline, CDR1 is SGHRS and CDR2 is YFSETQ. This CDR3 spans 14 amino acids. V lost 5 bases and J lost 0, with 11 bases in between. The CDR3 sequence is CASRTQGLNTEAFF. CDR3 bases: TGCGCCAGCAGGACCCAGGGGTTGAACACTGAAGCTTTCTTT.

The chain carries TRBV6-2 or TRBV6-3 and TRBJ2-2, with 9 bases fitting TRBD1. The CDR3 totals 16 residues. Trimming removed 2 bases from V and 3 bases from J; junction bases left unmatched: 4. CDR1 is MNHEY, CDR2 SVGEGT, per germline. For the CDR3, the DNA is TGTGCCAGCAGTTACAATACAGGGGGCCACACCGGGGAGCTGTTTTTT. Its protein product is CASSYNTGGHTGELFF.

V usage is TRBV7-2 and J usage is TRBJ2-3; D tentatively fits TRBD1 or TRBD2 (5 bases each). In germline, CDR1 is SGHTA, CDR2 FQGNSA. The CDR3 runs to 14 residues. With 5 bases removed from V and 1 base from J, the gap between germline ends came to 10 bases. The CDR3 coding sequence is TGTGCCAGCAGCGGGGGAAGCCGCACAGATACGCAGTATTTT. Protein product: CASSGGSRTDTQYF.

Written as DNA, the CDR3 is TGTGCCATCAGACAGGACCCCGGGGCCGGGGAGCTGTTTTTT. As protein: CAIRQDPGAGELFF. The chain recombines TRBV10-3 with TRBJ2-2; the D gene could be TRBD1 or TRBD2 (5 bases each). The CDR3 runs to 14 residues. Germline V gives CDR1 ENHRY, CDR2 SYGVKD. Trimming cost V 6 bases and J 6 bases, with 14 bases left between them.

In its sample, this clonotype was seen many times. The genes are TRBV7-3 and TRBJ2-3; 7 positions agree with TRBD1. Germline assignment: CDR1 SGHTA and CDR2 FQGTGA. V shed 6 bases, J shed 1 base, and the junction held 7 bases outside the gene matches. CDR3 size: 15 residues. The CDR3 DNA sequence: TGTGCCAGCAGTAAAACAGGGGCCCGCACAGATACGCAGTATTTT. Residues: CASSKTGARTDTQYF.

This clonotype was detected only a few times. The rearrangement uses TRBV11-2 and TRBJ2-3; TRBD1 matches 9 bases. The ends lost 4 bases at V and 5 bases at J; junction bases unmatched: 4. The length of the CDR3 is 14 residues. From germline, CDR1 is SGHAT and CDR2 FQNNGV. The CDR3 coding sequence is TGTGCCAGCAGCTGGACAGGGGCTGGAGATACGCAGTATTTT. Translation: CASSWTGAGDTQYF. Variable domain in full (rest from reference TRBV11-2 and TRBJ2-3): EAGVAQSPRYKIIEKRQSVAFWCNPISGHATLYWYQQILGQGPKLLIQFQNNGVVDDSQLPKDRFSAERLKGVDSTLKIQPAKLEDSAVYLCASSWTGAGDTQYFGPGTRLTVL.